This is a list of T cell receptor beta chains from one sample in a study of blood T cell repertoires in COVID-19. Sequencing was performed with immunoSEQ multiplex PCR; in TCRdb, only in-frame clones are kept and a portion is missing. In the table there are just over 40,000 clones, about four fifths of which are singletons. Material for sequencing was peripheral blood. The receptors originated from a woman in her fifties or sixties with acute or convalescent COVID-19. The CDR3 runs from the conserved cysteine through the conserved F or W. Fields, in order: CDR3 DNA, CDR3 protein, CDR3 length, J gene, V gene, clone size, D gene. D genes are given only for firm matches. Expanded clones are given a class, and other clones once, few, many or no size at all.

TGTGCCAGCAGCTTGGTAGTTCAGGGGAGCTCCTACAATGAGCAGTTCTTC	CASSLVVQGSSYNEQFF	17	TRBJ2-1	TRBV5-6	once	.
TGTGCCTGGAGTGTAGGCGGGAGTGCAACTAATGAAAAACTGTTTTTT	CAWSVGGSATNEKLFF	16	TRBJ1-4	TRBV30	.	.
TGTGCCATCAGTGAACGGGGGGTGGATCGCACTGAAGCTTTCTTT	CAISERGVDRTEAFF	15	TRBJ1-1	TRBV10-3	once	.
TGTGCCAGCAGCTTGGCGACTGGCCGAGAGACCCAGTACTTC	CASSLATGRETQYF	14	TRBJ2-5	TRBV5-4	.	.
TGCGCCAGCAGCTTGGACGGGAGTGGGGCAGATACGCAGTATTTT	CASSLDGSGADTQYF	15	TRBJ2-3	TRBV5-1	.	.
TGTGCCAGCAGCGTAGCTGGAGAGATCTATGGCTACACCTTC	CASSVAGEIYGYTF	14	TRBJ1-2	TRBV9	few	.
TGTGCCAGCAGCTTGGGGGGGGACAATCAGCCCCAGCATTTT	CASSLGGDNQPQHF	14	TRBJ1-5	TRBV5-4	.	.
TGTGCCAGTAGTATTATGGGACAGTATAATGAAAAACTGTTTTTT	CASSIMGQYNEKLFF	15	TRBJ1-4	TRBV19	.	TRBD1
TGCGCCAGCAGCGCACAGGGGGCGTGGAACACTGAAGCTTTCTTT	CASSAQGAWNTEAFF	15	TRBJ1-1	TRBV5-1	.	TRBD1
TGTGCCAGCAGTGGACTGGCAGACGACAGATTCACAGATACGCAGTATTTT	CASSGLADDRFTDTQYF	17	TRBJ2-3	TRBV25-1	.	.
TGCGCCAGCAGCCAAGATAGTCTAAAAACCGGGGAGCTGTTTTTT	CASSQDSLKTGELFF	15	TRBJ2-2	TRBV4-1	.	.
TGTGCCAGCAGGCGGGAGGGCGAAAAACTGTTTTTT	CASRREGEKLFF	12	TRBJ1-4	TRBV6-6	.	.
TGTGCCAGCAGCCAAGCGGTACAGGGGAATAATTCACCCCTCCACTTT	CASSQAVQGNNSPLHF	16	TRBJ1-6	TRBV4-2	.	TRBD1
TGTGCCAGCAGCGCAGACAGCTATGGCTACACCTTC	CASSADSYGYTF	12	TRBJ1-2	TRBV5-6	.	.
TGTGCCAGCAGCTTAGAAGGGGCCACTTACTACGAGCAGTACTTC	CASSLEGATYYEQYF	15	TRBJ2-7	TRBV7-2	.	.
TGTGCCAGCAGCCCCGGACTAGATGGAAACACCATATATTTT	CASSPGLDGNTIYF	14	TRBJ1-3	TRBV9	.	.
TGTGCCAGTAGTATCCCACTAGCGGGAGTTACCTCTGGGGCCAACGTCCTGACTTTC	CASSIPLAGVTSGANVLTF	19	TRBJ2-6	TRBV19	.	TRBD2
TGTGCCATCAGCTCGGGGGGCCCCCAAGAGACCCAGTACTTC	CAISSGGPQETQYF	14	TRBJ2-5	TRBV10-3	.	.
TGCGCCAGCAGCTCCGCTCGGGGGGGAACAGATACGCAGTATTTT	CASSSARGGTDTQYF	15	TRBJ2-3	TRBV5-1	.	TRBD2
TGTGCCAGTAGTATAAACAGGGATAACGAGCAGTACTTC	CASSINRDNEQYF	13	TRBJ2-7	TRBV19	once	.
TGTGCCAGCAGTTTATCCCGGGGGGTTTCACCCCTCCACTTT	CASSLSRGVSPLHF	14	TRBJ1-6	TRBV28	.	.
TGTGCCAGCAGCATAAATGTCCGAGAGACCCAGTACTTC	CASSINVRETQYF	13	TRBJ2-5	TRBV7-3	.	.
TGTGCCAGCAGTTTTACAGGCTCCGCCGCTGAAGCTTTCTTT	CASSFTGSAAEAFF	14	TRBJ1-1	TRBV6-5	.	.
TGTGCCAGCAGCGTGGATAGCGGGAGGGGAGAGACCCAGTACTTC	CASSVDSGRGETQYF	15	TRBJ2-5	TRBV9	.	TRBD2
TGCGCCAGCAGCCAAGAGGAGGGGGCGGACACGTTTCAGAATCAGCCCCAGCATTTT	CASSQEEGADTFQNQPQHF	19	TRBJ1-5	TRBV4-1	few	TRBD1
TGTGCCACCAGTGATTTGCACCCGAAGGGAGGGTCCAATGAGCAGTTCTTC	CATSDLHPKGGSNEQFF	17	TRBJ2-1	TRBV24-1	.	TRBD2
TGTGCCAGCAGCGCCTCAGGGGCGGGGGGCTCCTACGAGCAGTACTTC	CASSASGAGGSYEQYF	16	TRBJ2-7	TRBV7-2	few	TRBD2
TGCGCCAGCAGCTTGGCGACTAGCGCATCCTACGAGCAGTACTTC	CASSLATSASYEQYF	15	TRBJ2-7	TRBV5-1	.	TRBD2
TGTGCCAGCAGTGAATCGGGGGGTAACTATGGCTACACCTTC	CASSESGGNYGYTF	14	TRBJ1-2	TRBV6-1	once	.
TGTGCCAGCAGTCACCGACAGGGTACCAGCGGCTCTGGAAACACCATATATTTT	CASSHRQGTSGSGNTIYF	18	TRBJ1-3	TRBV6-6	.	TRBD1
TGCAGCGTTGAGACAGGGGCGGGCACTGAAGCTTTCTTT	CSVETGAGTEAFF	13	TRBJ1-1	TRBV29-1	.	TRBD1
TGTGCCAGCAGCTTAGAGGTAGCGGGTAGTGGTGAGCAGTTCTTC	CASSLEVAGSGEQFF	15	TRBJ2-1	TRBV7-6	few	TRBD2
TGTGCCAGCAGCCAAGCCGCACCGGGACCAGGGAGGGCAGATACGCAGTATTTT	CASSQAAPGPGRADTQYF	18	TRBJ2-3	TRBV14	.	TRBD2
TGTGCCAGCAGCTCCAGGACAGGGGAATTCACAGATACGCAGTATTTT	CASSSRTGEFTDTQYF	16	TRBJ2-3	TRBV5-6	once	TRBD1
TGTGCCAGCAGCTTAGCCGCCGGGACAGGGACCTACGAGCAGTACTTC	CASSLAAGTGTYEQYF	16	TRBJ2-7	TRBV7-6	few	TRBD1
TGTGCCAGCAGTTACTTAGGAGCATTAATGAACACTGAAGCTTTCTTT	CASSYLGALMNTEAFF	16	TRBJ1-1	TRBV6-5	few	.
TGTGCCAGCAGTCCACAGAAGGGGGCGTACACCGGGGAGCTGTTTTTT	CASSPQKGAYTGELFF	16	TRBJ2-2	TRBV7-2	.	TRBD1
TGCAGCGTGGAAAGCGGACAGGGCTATGGCTACACCTTC	CSVESGQGYGYTF	13	TRBJ1-2	TRBV29-1	.	TRBD1
TGTGCCAGCAGCTTACAGGGACTAGCGGGGCGGACCGGGGAGCTGTTTTTT	CASSLQGLAGRTGELFF	17	TRBJ2-2	TRBV7-3	.	TRBD2
TGTGCCAGCAGTTTGGGGGCATCACCCCTCCACTTT	CASSLGASPLHF	12	TRBJ1-6	TRBV28	.	.
TGTGCCAGCAGCGGGAACCAACGCTATCCCCTCCACTTT	CASSGNQRYPLHF	13	TRBJ1-6	TRBV2	.	.
TGTGCCAGCAGCTTGGGACAGGGTTTGTACGAGCAGTACTTC	CASSLGQGLYEQYF	14	TRBJ2-7	TRBV5-6	.	TRBD1
TGTGCCAGTAGTACCCAAGGCCGGGCCTACGAGCAGTACTTC	CASSTQGRAYEQYF	14	TRBJ2-7	TRBV19	.	.